This TCR beta chain was found in a study of shared clonotypes between healthy human individuals. This clone was counted a few times. Produced via immunoSEQ multiplex PCR; TCRdb's table is partial and in-frame only. The data contain about 1 million clones, about three quarters of them seen just once; the ten biggest clones take up less than 1.5%. The CDR3 runs 17 residues. CDR1 is MNHNS and CDR2 is SASEGT in the germline V gene. V lost 2 bases and J lost 4; bases outside the gene matches: 8. The chain is built from TRBV6-1 and TRBJ2-7, with 13 bases matching TRBD2. Sequencing was performed on memory CD4+ T cells sorted from blood. Subset denoted: CD45RA-negative fraction. This TCR came from a man between 18 and 35 years old in good health. CDR3 protein: CASSERTSGSFGYEQYF. CDR3 nucleotide sequence: TGTGCCAGCAGTGAAAGGACTAGCGGGAGTTTTGGGTACGAGCAGTACTTC.